A single sample gave rise to the 5 T cell receptor beta chains below, sequenced in a study of T cell responses to AZD1222 COVID-19 vaccine (dated by TCRdb to 2020 to 2023). Per the publication, the time point label means: baseline before first vaccination. Libraries were made using the immunoSEQ multiplex PCR assay. The source is immuneACCESS, and TCRdb retained only in-frame sequences with V and J called. Part of the clones is not carried over; for the studies checked, unresolved V genes explain less than half of this, and the remainder is unexplained. The sample table shows roughly 96,000 clones, and 88% are seen once. The leading ten clones occupy about 2.5% of the sample. The source was peripheral blood, collected on day 0 of AZD1222 vaccination. The origin of the receptors is an adult in good health.

V and J are TRBV30 and TRBJ1-5, with D perhaps matching TRBD1 (5 bases). V gave up 5 bases and J gave up 1 base, with 15 bases separating them. Per the germline V gene, CDR1 is GTSNPN and CDR2 is SVGIG (reference sequence). There are 15 residues in the CDR3. CDR3: CAWGEGDVSNQPQHF. The CDR3 DNA sequence: TGTGCCTGGGGCGAAGGGGACGTCAGCAATCAGCCCCAGCATTTT.

The chain carries TRBV9 and TRBJ1-1, with D perhaps TRBD1 (5 bases). From germline, CDR1 is SGDLS and CDR2 YYNGEE. This CDR3 is 14 amino acids long. Between the trimmed V and J ends, which lost 4 bases and 6 bases, there was a span of 16 bases. CDR3 in DNA: TGTGCCAGCAGCCTCGGAAGGGCGGGGGCTGAAGCTTTCTTT. Its translation: CASSLGRAGAEAFF. The full variable domain, in which reference TRBV9 and TRBJ1-1 provide the parts outside the CDR3, is DSGVTQTPKHLITATGQRVTLRCSPRSGDLSVYWYQQSLDQGLQFLIQYYNGEERAKGNILERFSAQQFPDLHSELNLSSLELGDSALYFCASSLGRAGAEAFFGQGTRLTVV.

This clone occurred a few times. The chain couples TRBV21-1 to TRBJ2-5; the listed D gene, TRBD2, was not tested against the DNA. TRBV21-1 counts as a pseudogene. This CDR3 has 21 amino acids. Here the CDR3 reads CASSTKRGTSEIEGNQETQYF. Written as DNA, the CDR3 is TGTGCCAGCAGCACCAAGAGGGGGACTAGCGAGATTGAGGGGAACCAAGAGACCCAGTACTTC.

J is TRBJ2-5 and V is TRBV24-1, with 8 positions matching TRBD1. The CDR3 contains 16 residues. Germline trimming cut 4 bases from V and 1 base from J; bases unmatched to any gene: 7. Germline V gene data show CDR1 as KGHDR and CDR2 as SFDVKD. CDR3 bases: TGTGCCACCAGTGACCCGGGACAGGTGCTCCAAGAGACCCAGTACTTC. This encodes CATSDPGQVLQETQYF.

This clone occurred once. The chain has TRBV3-1 (or the pseudogene TRBV3-2) and TRBJ2-7; no reliable D call. The CDR3 is 13 residues long. V shed 1 base and J shed 2 bases, with 6 bases lying between them. Germline values: CDR1 LGHDT, CDR2 YNNKEL (reference sequence). This chain's CDR3 is CASSQVRTYEQYF. The DNA for the CDR3 is TGTGCCAGCAGCCAAGTTAGGACCTACGAGCAGTACTTC.